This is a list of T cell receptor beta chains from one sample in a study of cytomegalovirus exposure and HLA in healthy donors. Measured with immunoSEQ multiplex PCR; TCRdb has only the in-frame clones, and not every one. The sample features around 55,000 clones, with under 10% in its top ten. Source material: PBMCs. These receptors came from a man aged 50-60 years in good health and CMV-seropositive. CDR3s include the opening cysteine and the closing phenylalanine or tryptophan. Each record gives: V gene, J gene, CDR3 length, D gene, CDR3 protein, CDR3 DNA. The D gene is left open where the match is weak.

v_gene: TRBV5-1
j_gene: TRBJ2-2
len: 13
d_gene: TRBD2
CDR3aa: CASSSSGNRELFF
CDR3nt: TGCGCCAGCAGTTCTAGCGGGAACAGGGAGCTGTTTTTT

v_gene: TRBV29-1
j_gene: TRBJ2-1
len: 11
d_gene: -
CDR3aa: CSVAGDNEQFF
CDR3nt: TGCAGCGTTGCGGGGGACAATGAGCAGTTCTTC

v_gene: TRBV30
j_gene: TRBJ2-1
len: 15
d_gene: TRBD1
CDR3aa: CAWSVDRALYNEQFF
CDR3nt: TGTGCCTGGAGTGTAGACAGGGCCTTATACAATGAGCAGTTCTTC

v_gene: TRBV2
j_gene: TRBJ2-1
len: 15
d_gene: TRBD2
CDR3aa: CASRGTSASYNEQFF
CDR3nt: TGTGCCAGCAGAGGGACTAGCGCATCCTACAATGAGCAGTTCTTC

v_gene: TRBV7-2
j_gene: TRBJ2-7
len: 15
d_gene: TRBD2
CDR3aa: CASSLVSGSGNEQYF
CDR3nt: TGTGCCAGCAGCTTAGTTAGCGGGAGCGGGAACGAGCAGTACTTC

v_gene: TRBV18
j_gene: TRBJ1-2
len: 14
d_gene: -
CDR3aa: CASSPPGGEYGYTF
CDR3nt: TGTGCCAGCTCACCACCGGGGGGGGAGTATGGCTACACCTTC

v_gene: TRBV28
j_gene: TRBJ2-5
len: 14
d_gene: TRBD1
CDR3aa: CASSAGQGQETQYF
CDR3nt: TGTGCCAGCAGTGCAGGACAGGGCCAAGAGACCCAGTACTTC

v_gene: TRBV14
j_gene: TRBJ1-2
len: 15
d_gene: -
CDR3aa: CASSQVTGAVGGYTF
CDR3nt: TGTGCCAGCAGCCAAGTCACGGGAGCAGTCGGAGGCTACACCTTC

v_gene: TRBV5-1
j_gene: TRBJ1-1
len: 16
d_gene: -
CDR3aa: CASSLTGTLMNTEAFF
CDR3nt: TGCGCCAGCAGCTTGACAGGGACCCTCATGAACACTGAAGCTTTCTTT

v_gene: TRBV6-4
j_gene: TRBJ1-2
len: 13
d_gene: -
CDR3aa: CASRPGGSTVYTF
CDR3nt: TGTGCCAGCAGGCCCGGGGGTAGCACGGTCTACACCTTC

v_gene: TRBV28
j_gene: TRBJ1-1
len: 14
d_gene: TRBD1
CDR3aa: CASRGGQGSTEAFF
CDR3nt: TGTGCCAGCAGGGGGGGACAGGGAAGCACTGAAGCTTTCTTT

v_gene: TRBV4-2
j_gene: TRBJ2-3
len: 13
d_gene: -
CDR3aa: CASSQGLGDTQYF
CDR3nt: TGTGCCAGCAGCCAGGGGCTCGGGGATACGCAGTATTTT

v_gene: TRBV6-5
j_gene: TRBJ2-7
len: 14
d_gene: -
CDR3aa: CASSRRGRGREQYF
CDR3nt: TGTGCCAGCAGCCGCAGGGGGCGGGGGAGGGAGCAGTACTTC

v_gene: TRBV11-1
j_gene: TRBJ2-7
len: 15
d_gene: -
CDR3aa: CASSSRALSSYEQYF
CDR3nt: TGTGCCAGCAGCTCCAGGGCCCTCAGCTCCTACGAGCAGTACTTC

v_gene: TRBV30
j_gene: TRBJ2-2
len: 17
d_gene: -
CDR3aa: CAWKDGGGPVNTGELFF
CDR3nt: TGTGCCTGGAAAGATGGAGGGGGCCCCGTTAACACCGGGGAGCTGTTTTTT

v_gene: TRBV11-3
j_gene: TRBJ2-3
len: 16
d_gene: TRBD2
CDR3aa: CASSLGRLAGLYPQYF
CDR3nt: TGTGCCAGCAGCTTAGGGCGACTAGCGGGATTATACCCGCAGTATTTT

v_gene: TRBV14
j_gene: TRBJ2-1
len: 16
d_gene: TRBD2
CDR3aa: CASSQGRLAGGNEQFF
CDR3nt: TGTGCCAGCAGCCAAGGTCGGCTAGCGGGAGGGAATGAGCAGTTCTTC

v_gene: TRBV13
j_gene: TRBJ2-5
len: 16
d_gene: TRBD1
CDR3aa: CASSSRQGALWETQYF
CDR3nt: TGTGCCAGCAGCTCCCGACAGGGGGCTTTGTGGGAGACCCAGTACTTC

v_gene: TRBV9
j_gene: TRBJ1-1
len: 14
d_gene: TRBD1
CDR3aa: CASSDDRGNTEAFF
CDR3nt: TGTGCCAGCAGCGACGACAGGGGGAACACTGAAGCTTTCTTT

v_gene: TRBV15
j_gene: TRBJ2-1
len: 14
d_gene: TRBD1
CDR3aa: CATSMGQGADEQFF
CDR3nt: TGTGCCACCAGCATGGGACAGGGGGCCGATGAGCAGTTCTTC

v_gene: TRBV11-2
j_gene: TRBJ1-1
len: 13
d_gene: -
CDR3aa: CASSLIGNTEAFF
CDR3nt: TGTGCCAGCAGCTTAATCGGGAACACTGAAGCTTTCTTT

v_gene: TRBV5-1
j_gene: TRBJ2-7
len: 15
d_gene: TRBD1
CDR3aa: CASSLAGTGGYEQYF
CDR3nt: TGCGCCAGCAGCTTGGCCGGGACAGGGGGGTACGAGCAGTACTTC

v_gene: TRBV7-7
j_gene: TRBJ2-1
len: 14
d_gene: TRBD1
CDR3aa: CASSLGTGVDEQFF
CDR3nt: TGTGCTAGCAGCTTAGGGACAGGTGTGGATGAGCAGTTCTTC

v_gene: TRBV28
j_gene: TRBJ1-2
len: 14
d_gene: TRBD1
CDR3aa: CASSSRDRVYGYTF
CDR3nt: TGTGCCAGCAGTTCCAGGGACAGGGTCTATGGCTACACCTTC

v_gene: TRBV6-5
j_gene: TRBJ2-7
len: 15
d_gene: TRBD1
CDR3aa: CASSLTGTGVYEQYF
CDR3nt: TGTGCCAGCAGTCTCACCGGGACAGGGGTTTACGAGCAGTACTTC

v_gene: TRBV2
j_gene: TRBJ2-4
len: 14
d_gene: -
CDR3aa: CASSDRVGKNIQYF
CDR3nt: TGTGCCAGCAGTGACAGGGTTGGCAAAAACATTCAGTACTTC

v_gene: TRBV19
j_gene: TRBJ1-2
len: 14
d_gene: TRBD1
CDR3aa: CASSLTDRVYGYTF
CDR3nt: TGTGCCAGTAGCCTTACCGACAGGGTCTATGGCTACACCTTC

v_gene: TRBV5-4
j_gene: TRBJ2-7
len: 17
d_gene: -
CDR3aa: CASSLEGRGYPSYEQYF
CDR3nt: TGTGCCAGCAGCTTGGAGGGAAGGGGCTACCCCTCCTACGAGCAGTACTTC

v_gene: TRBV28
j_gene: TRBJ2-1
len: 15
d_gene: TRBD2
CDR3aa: CASSTSGSHYNEQFF
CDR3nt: TGTGCCAGCAGTACTAGCGGGAGTCACTACAATGAGCAGTTCTTC

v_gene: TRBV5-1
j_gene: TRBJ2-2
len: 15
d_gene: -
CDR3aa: CASSSGRESTGELFF
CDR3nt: TGCGCCAGCTCGAGCGGAAGAGAAAGCACCGGGGAGCTGTTTTTT

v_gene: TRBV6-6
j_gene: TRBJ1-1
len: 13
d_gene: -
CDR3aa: CASSYSTGGEAFF
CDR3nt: TGTGCCAGCAGTTACTCGACCGGAGGTGAAGCTTTCTTT

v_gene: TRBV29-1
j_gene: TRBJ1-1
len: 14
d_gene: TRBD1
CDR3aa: CSVAVRGRNTEAFF
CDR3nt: TGCAGCGTTGCGGTCAGGGGGCGGAACACTGAAGCTTTCTTT